These 9 T cell receptor beta chains originate from one sample sequenced in a study of blood T cell repertoires in COVID-19. Profiled with immunoSEQ multiplex PCR; TCRdb holds only in-frame clones, not every one. Seen here are roughly 200,000 clones, around 83% observed once, and the top ten hold 5% to 8%. The source material was PBMCs or T cells enriched from blood (not recorded which). Every receptor here comes from a man aged 40-49 years who had recovered from COVID-19.

The V call is TRBV5-1, the J call TRBJ2-1; 7 bases fit TRBD2. V lost 1 base to trimming and J lost 5 bases; unmatched junction nucleotides: 3. The CDR3 totals 14 residues. Germline lookup yields CDR1 SGHRS and CDR2 YFSETQ. The DNA of the CDR3 is TGCGCCAGCAGCTTGACTAGCGATCACAATGAGCAGTTCTTC. Its translation: CASSLTSDHNEQFF.

The table lists this clone with a count of one. The V and J genes are TRBV7-8 and TRBJ1-2; TRBD1 aligns across 7 bases. Germline CDR1 SGHVS, CDR2 FQNEAQ. The CDR3 spans 14 residues. Germline trimming cut 1 base from V and 4 bases from J; bases unmatched to any gene: 3. This chain's CDR3 is CASSLEKGAYGYTF. The CDR3 bases are TGTGCCAGCAGCTTAGAAAAGGGGGCCTATGGCTACACCTTC.

This rearrangement joins TRBV4-1 to TRBJ2-3; D may be TRBD1 (5 bases). CDR3 length: 15 residues. V lost 3 bases and J lost 0, with 10 bases in between. Looked up from germline, CDR1 is MGHRA and CDR2 is YSYEKL. The CDR3 here is CASSHSGFSTDTQYF. The CDR3 DNA is TGCGCCAGCAGCCACTCAGGGTTCAGCACAGATACGCAGTATTTT.

The chain carries TRBV25-1 and TRBJ1-1, with D possibly being TRBD1 (5 bases). V lost 6 bases to trimming and J lost 0 bases, with 14 bases between them. Germline V lookup: CDR1 MGHDK, CDR2 SYGVNS. The CDR3 has 15 residues. DNA for the CDR3: TGTGCCAGCAGACCAGACAGTCCGATGAACACTGAAGCTTTCTTT. Amino acids: CASRPDSPMNTEAFF.

The chain couples TRBV28 to TRBJ1-4, with TRBD1 matching over 7 bases. V was pared by 6 bases and J by 3 bases, with 7 bases of the junction left unmatched. This CDR3 has 15 amino acids. Germline values: CDR1 MDHEN, CDR2 SYDVKM. CDR3 region: CASSQQGLANEKLFF. For the CDR3, the DNA is TGTGCCAGCAGCCAACAGGGGCTCGCTAATGAAAAACTGTTTTTT.

There are a few counts of this clone. The chain carries TRBV18 and TRBJ1-1, with a possible D match to TRBD1 (6 bases). V was trimmed by 5 bases and J by 0 bases, leaving 10 bases between them. Germline CDR1 reads KGHSH; CDR2 reads LQKENI. There are 14 residues in the CDR3. The CDR3 spells CASSSNRVNTEAFF. CDR3 nucleotide sequence: TGTGCCAGCTCATCTAACAGGGTGAACACTGAAGCTTTCTTT.

The chain uses TRBV14 and TRBJ1-2, with 7 bases matching TRBD1. There are 16 residues in the CDR3. Germline V gene data show CDR1 as SGHDN and CDR2 as FVKESK. The V and J ends lost 4 bases and 0 bases, in that order; junction bases with no gene match: 8. The CDR3 loop is CASSPRTGKANYGYTF. In DNA, the CDR3 is TGTGCCAGCAGCCCGAGGACAGGAAAAGCTAACTATGGCTACACCTTC.

V usage is TRBV3-1 (or the pseudogene TRBV3-2) and J usage is TRBJ2-1, with D possibly being TRBD1 (5 bases). The CDR3 sequence is 13 residues long. CDR1 and CDR2 (germline): LGHDT, YNNKEL (reference sequence). V dropped 7 bases and J dropped 5 bases, with 12 bases sitting between them. This chain's CDR3 is CASTYQGHNEQFF. The CDR3 DNA sequence: TGTGCCAGCACCTACCAGGGCCACAATGAGCAGTTCTTC.

CDR3 bases: TGTGCCAGCAGCCTTGAACAGGGTTGGCCTGGCCACGAGCAGTACTTC. It encodes CASSLEQGWPGHEQYF. The chain links TRBV7-9 to TRBJ2-7, with D perhaps TRBD1 (6 bases). In germline, CDR1 is SEHNR, CDR2 FQNEAQ (reference sequence). The CDR3 loop spans 16 amino acids. The V end lost 5 bases, the J end lost 5 bases, and 22 bases lay between the germline ends. Using reference TRBV7-9 and TRBJ2-7 for the parts outside the CDR3, the full variable domain is DTGVSQNPRHKITKRGQNVTFRCDPISEHNRLYWYRQTLGQGPEFLTYFQNEAQLEKSRLLSDRFSAERPKGSFSTLEIQRTEQGDSAMYLCASSLEQGWPGHEQYFGPGTRLTVT.